Listed below are T cell receptor beta chains from one sample, sequenced in a study of T cells after yellow fever vaccination. TCRdb re-called the 5' RACE reads through MiXCR, storing one row per CDR3 protein. The table shows about 240,000 distinct CDR3 sequences, with approximately 3.8% occurring only once. The input for sequencing was PBMCs, taken 15 days after the yellow fever booster vaccination. The receptor source for this set is a man between 18 and 35 years old who received the YFV17D yellow fever vaccine. Each CDR3 is given with its conserved first and last residue. D genes are given only for firm matches. Rows may omit the clone size; those that give it use once, few, many or a size class.

TRBJ2-5,many,15,TRBD1,TRBV4-1,TGCGCCAGCAGCCAAGGAGGACAGGGCGAAGAGACCCAGTACTTC,CASSQGGQGEETQYF
TRBJ2-1,many,13,NA,TRBV5-4,TGTGCCAGCAGCTCGCCCAACGGGAATGAGCAGTTCTTC,CASSSPNGNEQFF
TRBJ2-3,many,14,NA,TRBV9,TGTGCCAGCAGCGTAGCAGGGAACACAGATACGCAGTATTTT,CASSVAGNTDTQYF
TRBJ2-1,NA,14,NA,TRBV28,TGTGCCAGCAGTAGGTTCGGACCCTACAATGAGCAGTTCTTC,CASSRFGPYNEQFF
TRBJ2-5,many,14,NA,TRBV20-1,TGCAGTGCGACCACCGGGGGCACCGGGAAGACCCAGTACTTC,CSATTGGTGKTQYF
TRBJ2-3,many,15,NA,TRBV18,TGTGCCAGCTCACCACAGAGACAGACCACAGATACGCAGTATTTT,CASSPQRQTTDTQYF
TRBJ1-2,many,15,TRBD1,TRBV12-3/TRBV12-4,TGTGCCAGCAGTACCACGGACAGGGGGGGCTATGGCTACACCTTC,CASSTTDRGGYGYTF
TRBJ2-4,many,14,NA,TRBV15,TGTGCCACCAGCAGAGGGGGGGACAGAGGTATTCAGTACTTC,CATSRGGDRGIQYF
TRBJ2-3,many,15,TRBD1,TRBV4-2,TGTGCCAGCAGCCAACTCGGGACAGGGCAAGATACGCAGTATTTT,CASSQLGTGQDTQYF
TRBJ1-6,many,13,NA,TRBV27,TGTGCCAGCAGTTTACTGCGCAATTCACCCCTCCACTTT,CASSLLRNSPLHF
TRBJ2-3,many,12,TRBD1,TRBV29-1,TGCAGCGAAGAAACAGGGGGGATCACGCAGTATTTT,CSEETGGITQYF
TRBJ1-3,many,14,NA,TRBV4-2,TGTGCCAGCAGCCAAGACACAGGCGGAAACACCATATATTTT,CASSQDTGGNTIYF
TRBJ1-2,many,12,NA,TRBV28,TGTGCCAGCAACATACCTGGGGGGGGCTACACCTTC,CASNIPGGGYTF
TRBJ1-6,NA,16,NA,TRBV7-8,TGTGCCAGCAGCTTGGGTATGGGGTATCTAACTTCACCCCTCCACTTT,CASSLGMGYLTSPLHF
TRBJ2-3,many,15,TRBD2,TRBV20-1,TGCAGTGCTAGCCGGCAGCGGGGGGGCACAGATACGCAGTATTTT,CSASRQRGGTDTQYF
TRBJ2-2,many,15,NA,TRBV7-9,TGTGCCAGCAGCTTATTCAGTTCGAACACCGGGGAGCTGTTTTTT,CASSLFSSNTGELFF
TRBJ1-3,many,14,NA,TRBV6-6,TGTGCCAGCAGCCACAGGGACTCTGGAAACACCATATATTTT,CASSHRDSGNTIYF
TRBJ1-5,many,17,NA,TRBV24-1,TGTGCCACCAGTGATTCAGGACGGAGGGCTATCGATCAGCCCCAGCATTTT,CATSDSGRRAIDQPQHF
TRBJ2-3,many,17,TRBD1,TRBV4-1,TGCGCCAGCAGCCAAGGCCGACAGGGTGGGCGCACAGATACGCAGTATTTT,CASSQGRQGGRTDTQYF
TRBJ1-2,many,15,TRBD1,TRBV18,TGTGCCAGCTCACCGATTGGACAGGGAGTAGCGGGCTACACCTTC,CASSPIGQGVAGYTF
TRBJ1-3,many,15,TRBD1,TRBV29-1,TGCAGCGTCTCCCGGACAGGGGGTGGAAGAAACACCATATATTTT,CSVSRTGGGRNTIYF
TRBJ2-5,NA,15,NA,TRBV6-5,TGTGCCAGCAGTTACTCCGTCTCCCCCGGGGTGACCCAGTACTTC,CASSYSVSPGVTQYF
TRBJ1-1,many,15,TRBD1,TRBV5-1,TGCGCCAGCAGCCCGACAGGGGACGCCGGCACTGAAGCTTTCTTT,CASSPTGDAGTEAFF
TRBJ1-2,many,14,NA,TRBV7-9,TGTGCCAGCAGCTTTCGGACAGAGCTCGATGGCTACACCTTC,CASSFRTELDGYTF
TRBJ2-1,many,16,TRBD2,TRBV5-1,TGCGCCAGCAGCAAGGGACTAGCGGCTAACCACAATGAGCAGTTCTTC,CASSKGLAANHNEQFF
TRBJ2-3,few,13,NA,TRBV6-6,TGTGCCAGCGCGTCCACTAGCACAGATACGCAGTATTTT,CASASTSTDTQYF
TRBJ1-2,many,13,NA,TRBV7-9,TGTGCCAGCAGCGCGGGGGGTATAGAGGGCTACACCTTC,CASSAGGIEGYTF
TRBJ1-3,few,18,NA,TRBV28,TGTGCCAGCAGTTCCCGTAGGCAGTGGACAGCTAAAGAGAACACCATATATTTT,CASSSRRQWTAKENTIYF
TRBJ2-1,many,15,NA,TRBV5-6,TGTGCCAGCAGCGATGCACCTAGCCCCTACAATGAGCAGTTCTTC,CASSDAPSPYNEQFF
TRBJ2-5,many,14,TRBD2,TRBV9,TGTGCCAGCAGCCGGAGCGGGGGGGAAGAGACCCAGTACTTC,CASSRSGGEETQYF
TRBJ2-1,many,16,TRBD1,TRBV5-1,TGCGCCAGCAGCTTCCGACAGGGGCTAACCTACAATGAGCAGTTCTTC,CASSFRQGLTYNEQFF
TRBJ1-5,many,13,NA,TRBV20-1,TGCAGTGCCACGCGCGGGGGCGGTCAGCCCCAGCATTTT,CSATRGGGQPQHF
TRBJ1-2,many,14,TRBD1,TRBV11-2,TGTGCCAGCAGCCAACATCCGGGACAGGAGGGCTACACCTTC,CASSQHPGQEGYTF
TRBJ1-1,NA,15,NA,TRBV3-1,TGTGCCAGCAGCTTTACGACAACTGGGAACACTGAAGCTTTCTTT,CASSFTTTGNTEAFF
TRBJ2-6,NA,13,NA,TRBV5-6,TGTGCCAGCAGCTTTACTGGGGCCAACGTCCTGACTTTC,CASSFTGANVLTF
TRBJ2-5,many,14,NA,TRBV9,TGTGCCAGCAGCGTAGAGGCCCGTGGGGAGACCCAGTACTTC,CASSVEARGETQYF
TRBJ1-1,many,14,NA,TRBV30,TGTGCCTGCTTCCGGGGCACTTTGAACACTGAAGCTTTCTTT,CACFRGTLNTEAFF
TRBJ2-3,many,15,NA,TRBV12-3/TRBV12-4,TGTGCCAGCAGTTTCTCAGGAGTCGTCGCAGATACGCAGTATTTT,CASSFSGVVADTQYF
TRBJ2-2,many,14,NA,TRBV4-1,TGCGCCAGCAGACATCCCGGGGAGGCCGGGGAGCTGTTTTTT,CASRHPGEAGELFF
TRBJ2-3,many,15,TRBD1,TRBV5-1,TGCGCCAGCAGCGATCGGACAGGGGGCCCAGATACGCAGTATTTT,CASSDRTGGPDTQYF
TRBJ2-3,many,14,NA,TRBV9,TGTGCCAGCAGCGTCAAGCCGGCCACAGATACGCAGTATTTT,CASSVKPATDTQYF
TRBJ2-3,many,14,NA,TRBV4-1,TGCGCCAGCAGCCAAGAGGACACAACAGATACGCAGTATTTT,CASSQEDTTDTQYF
TRBJ2-7,many,12,NA,TRBV5-1,TGCGCCAGCAGCTTGACGGGTGGAGAGCAGTACTTC,CASSLTGGEQYF
TRBJ1-2,many,14,TRBD1,TRBV5-1,TGCGCCAGCAGCTTGGCGGGACAGGGAGATGGCTACACCTTC,CASSLAGQGDGYTF
TRBJ1-5,many,14,NA,TRBV12-3/TRBV12-4,TGTGCCAGCAGGTCCCACAATAGCAATCAGCCCCAGCATTTT,CASRSHNSNQPQHF